This TCR beta chain was captured in a study of blood T cells in healthy people across ages. Next came a second PCR, run for about 7 to 12 cycles, which used a sample-barcoded 5' primer along with a J-beta primer mix. TCRdb redid the calling of the 5' RACE reads with MiXCR, one entry per CDR3 protein. This sample has approximately 1.5 million distinct CDR3 sequences; approximately 32% occur once, and the top ten carry approximately 11%. Germline V gene lookup returns CDR1 MGHRA and CDR2 YSYEKL. The CDR3 loop spans 16 amino acids. With 3 bases removed from V and 4 bases from J, the gap between germline ends came to 15 bases.

The sample was blood. The clonotype originates from a young woman in good health. V and J are TRBV4-1 and TRBJ2-2; possibly TRBD2 for D (6 bases). The CDR3: CASSQSHGRGTGELFF. The CDR3 DNA sequence: TGCGCCAGCAGCCAGAGCCACGGGAGAGGCACCGGGGAGCTGTTTTTT.